These T cell receptor beta chains were read from a single sample in a study of early T cells in non-severe SARS-CoV-2 infection. TCRdb processed the 5' RACE reads anew with MiXCR; each CDR3 protein has one entry. The table records about 30,000 distinct CDR3 sequences, around 6% of them present only once. Sequenced input: whole blood. The origin of the receptors is an adult who was a healthcare worker with PCR-confirmed SARS-CoV-2 infection or an uninfected control (not recorded which). The CDR3 runs from the conserved cysteine through the conserved F or W. The D gene is left open where the match is weak. Where a row states a size, it is once, few, many or the class of an expanded clone; other rows omit it.

j_gene: TRBJ2-7; d_gene: TRBD1; abundance: many; v_gene: TRBV20-1; len: 16; CDR3aa: CSARGPGQEHSYEQYF; CDR3nt: TGCAGTGCTAGAGGGCCGGGACAGGAACACTCCTACGAGCAGTACTTC
j_gene: TRBJ1-1; d_gene: NA; abundance: many; v_gene: TRBV5-1; len: 14; CDR3aa: CASSFGTQGTEAFF; CDR3nt: TGCGCCAGCAGCTTCGGGACCCAGGGCACTGAAGCTTTCTTT
j_gene: TRBJ2-7; d_gene: NA; abundance: many; v_gene: TRBV27; len: 12; CDR3aa: CASSLKGYEQYF; CDR3nt: TGTGCCAGCAGTTTAAAGGGGTACGAGCAGTACTTC
j_gene: TRBJ1-3; d_gene: NA; abundance: many; v_gene: TRBV7-8; len: 15; CDR3aa: CASSFNGLSGNTIYF; CDR3nt: TGTGCCAGCAGCTTCAACGGCCTCTCTGGAAACACCATATATTTT
j_gene: TRBJ1-1; d_gene: NA; abundance: many; v_gene: TRBV18; len: 15; CDR3aa: CASSPPEKGGSEAFF; CDR3nt: TGTGCCAGCTCACCACCGGAAAAGGGAGGCAGTGAAGCTTTCTTT
j_gene: TRBJ2-5; d_gene: NA; abundance: many; v_gene: TRBV20-1; len: 17; CDR3aa: CSASRVSGRKYQETQYF; CDR3nt: TGCAGTGCTAGTAGGGTTTCGGGACGAAAGTACCAAGAGACCCAGTACTTC
j_gene: TRBJ1-1; d_gene: NA; abundance: NA; v_gene: TRBV6-5; len: 13; CDR3aa: CASSSSLGTEAFF; CDR3nt: TGTGCCAGCAGTTCATCCCTGGGGACTGAAGCTTTCTTT
j_gene: TRBJ2-7; d_gene: NA; abundance: many; v_gene: TRBV14; len: 13; CDR3aa: CASSQEAGREQYF; CDR3nt: TGTGCCAGCAGCCAAGAAGCAGGCCGCGAGCAGTACTTC
j_gene: TRBJ2-1; d_gene: NA; abundance: many; v_gene: TRBV4-3; len: 15; CDR3aa: CASSFELDSPSEQFF; CDR3nt: TGCGCCAGCAGCTTCGAATTGGACAGTCCGAGTGAGCAGTTCTTC
j_gene: TRBJ2-5; d_gene: TRBD2; abundance: NA; v_gene: TRBV29-1; len: 13; CDR3aa: CSVEVGGQETQYF; CDR3nt: TGCAGCGTTGAAGTCGGGGGGCAAGAGACCCAGTACTTC
j_gene: TRBJ2-5; d_gene: TRBD2; abundance: NA; v_gene: TRBV7-2; len: 16; CDR3aa: CASRPGLAGGRETQYF; CDR3nt: TGTGCCAGCAGGCCCGGACTAGCGGGGGGGAGGGAGACCCAGTACTTC
j_gene: TRBJ2-7; d_gene: NA; abundance: many; v_gene: TRBV6-5; len: 15; CDR3aa: CASSLVDSAWDEQYF; CDR3nt: TGTGCCAGCAGTTTAGTAGACAGCGCTTGGGACGAGCAGTACTTC
j_gene: TRBJ2-3; d_gene: NA; abundance: NA; v_gene: TRBV6-2/TRBV6-3; len: 12; CDR3aa: CATRTGTDTQYF; CDR3nt: TGTGCCACCCGGACTGGCACAGATACGCAGTATTTT
j_gene: TRBJ2-3; d_gene: NA; abundance: many; v_gene: TRBV12-3/TRBV12-4; len: 11; CDR3aa: CASSSRDTQYF; CDR3nt: TGTGCCAGCAGTTCCCGAGATACGCAGTATTTT
j_gene: TRBJ1-3; d_gene: NA; abundance: NA; v_gene: TRBV6-2/TRBV6-3; len: 14; CDR3aa: CASAGMSSGNTIYF; CDR3nt: TGTGCCAGCGCAGGGATGAGCTCTGGAAACACCATATATTTT
j_gene: TRBJ2-2; d_gene: NA; abundance: few; v_gene: TRBV6-6; len: 12; CDR3aa: CASSRGAGELFF; CDR3nt: TGTGCCAGCAGTCGAGGGGCCGGGGAGCTGTTTTTT
j_gene: TRBJ1-4; d_gene: NA; abundance: few; v_gene: TRBV2; len: 13; CDR3aa: CASSEVGAEKLFF; CDR3nt: TGTGCCAGCAGTGAGGTGGGCGCGGAAAAACTGTTTTTT
j_gene: TRBJ1-6; d_gene: NA; abundance: many; v_gene: TRBV20-1; len: 14; CDR3aa: CSARGWDLASPLHF; CDR3nt: TGCAGTGCTAGAGGGTGGGACCTTGCTTCACCCCTCCACTTT
j_gene: TRBJ1-1; d_gene: TRBD1; abundance: many; v_gene: TRBV7-9; len: 15; CDR3aa: CASSLPDRGGPLAFF; CDR3nt: TGTGCCAGCAGCCTCCCGGACAGGGGGGGTCCTTTGGCTTTCTTT
j_gene: TRBJ2-2; d_gene: NA; abundance: many; v_gene: TRBV4-3; len: 14; CDR3aa: CASSHLGGGGELFF; CDR3nt: TGCGCCAGCAGCCACCTAGGAGGGGGAGGGGAGCTGTTTTTT
j_gene: TRBJ2-2; d_gene: TRBD2; abundance: medium-sized; v_gene: TRBV6-5; len: 20; CDR3aa: CASSYPMTSGGFPHRGELFF; CDR3nt: TGTGCCAGCAGTTACCCGATGACTAGCGGGGGTTTTCCACACCGTGGGGAGCTGTTTTTT
j_gene: TRBJ1-2; d_gene: NA; abundance: medium-sized; v_gene: TRBV10-3; len: 15; CDR3aa: CAISGTGDSSYGYTF; CDR3nt: TGTGCCATCAGTGGAACAGGCGACTCCTCCTATGGCTACACCTTC
j_gene: TRBJ1-2; d_gene: TRBD1; abundance: many; v_gene: TRBV13; len: 15; CDR3aa: CASSPEPGQVYGYTF; CDR3nt: TGTGCCAGCAGCCCAGAACCGGGACAGGTCTATGGCTACACCTTC
j_gene: TRBJ2-7; d_gene: TRBD1; abundance: medium-sized; v_gene: TRBV27; len: 11; CDR3aa: CASIRGREQYF; CDR3nt: TGTGCCAGCATCAGGGGGCGAGAGCAGTACTTC
j_gene: TRBJ2-1; d_gene: TRBD2; abundance: few; v_gene: TRBV20-1; len: 16; CDR3aa: CSATGLSGGAFREQFF; CDR3nt: TGCAGTGCTACGGGTTTAAGCGGGGGGGCCTTCCGTGAGCAGTTCTTC
j_gene: TRBJ2-7; d_gene: TRBD2; abundance: many; v_gene: TRBV2; len: 16; CDR3aa: CASSEGWAGVTYEQYF; CDR3nt: TGTGCCAGCAGTGAAGGGTGGGCGGGGGTGACCTACGAGCAGTACTTC
j_gene: TRBJ2-3; d_gene: TRBD1; abundance: many; v_gene: TRBV2; len: 13; CDR3aa: CASKRGRTDTQYF; CDR3nt: TGTGCCAGCAAAAGGGGGCGCACAGATACGCAGTATTTT
j_gene: TRBJ1-3; d_gene: TRBD1; abundance: many; v_gene: TRBV20-1; len: 13; CDR3aa: CSASPRGINTIYF; CDR3nt: TGCAGTGCTAGCCCCAGGGGGATAAACACCATATATTTT
j_gene: TRBJ2-3; d_gene: NA; abundance: many; v_gene: TRBV20-1; len: 14; CDR3aa: CSAATSPSADTQYF; CDR3nt: TGCAGTGCCGCGACCTCCCCGTCGGCAGATACGCAGTATTTT
j_gene: TRBJ2-1; d_gene: NA; abundance: many; v_gene: TRBV5-5; len: 16; CDR3aa: CASSLGFQGNYNEQFF; CDR3nt: TGTGCCAGCAGCTTGGGTTTCCAGGGGAACTACAATGAGCAGTTCTTC
j_gene: TRBJ2-1; d_gene: TRBD2; abundance: many; v_gene: TRBV9; len: 14; CDR3aa: CASSFRDYYNEQFF; CDR3nt: TGTGCCAGCAGCTTCCGGGACTATTACAATGAGCAGTTCTTC
j_gene: TRBJ2-7; d_gene: TRBD2; abundance: NA; v_gene: TRBV7-9; len: 16; CDR3aa: CASSNLAGANFYEQYF; CDR3nt: TGTGCCAGCAGCAACCTAGCGGGGGCCAACTTCTACGAGCAGTACTTC
j_gene: TRBJ1-2; d_gene: NA; abundance: few; v_gene: TRBV4-3; len: 15; CDR3aa: CASSQERVWHYGYTF; CDR3nt: TGCGCCAGCAGCCAAGAGAGGGTATGGCACTATGGCTACACCTTC
j_gene: TRBJ2-1; d_gene: NA; abundance: many; v_gene: TRBV4-2; len: 11; CDR3aa: CASSQEEEQFF; CDR3nt: TGTGCCAGCAGCCAAGAAGAGGAGCAGTTCTTC
j_gene: TRBJ2-3; d_gene: NA; abundance: many; v_gene: TRBV28; len: 15; CDR3aa: CASTFWERATDTQYF; CDR3nt: TGTGCCAGCACCTTCTGGGAGCGGGCCACAGATACGCAGTATTTT
j_gene: TRBJ2-7; d_gene: TRBD1; abundance: NA; v_gene: TRBV28; len: 13; CDR3aa: CASIPGQGLEQYF; CDR3nt: TGTGCCAGTATCCCGGGACAGGGCCTCGAGCAGTACTTC